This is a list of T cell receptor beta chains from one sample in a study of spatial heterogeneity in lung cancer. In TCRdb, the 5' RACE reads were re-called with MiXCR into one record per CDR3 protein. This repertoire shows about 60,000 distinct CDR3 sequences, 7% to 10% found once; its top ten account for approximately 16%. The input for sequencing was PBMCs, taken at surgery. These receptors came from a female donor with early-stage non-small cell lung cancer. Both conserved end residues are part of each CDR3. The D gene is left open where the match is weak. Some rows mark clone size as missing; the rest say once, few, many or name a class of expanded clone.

CDR3aa: CSCGREEGTEAFF
CDR3nt: TGCAGCTGTGGGAGGGAGGAGGGAACTGAAGCTTTCTTT
d_gene: -
abundance: many
v_gene: TRBV29-1
j_gene: TRBJ1-1

CDR3aa: CVSSLGGALGHSPLHF
CDR3nt: TGTGTCAGCAGCCTCGGCGGGGCTTTAGGACATTCACCCCTCCACTTT
d_gene: -
abundance: -
v_gene: TRBV7-2
j_gene: TRBJ1-6

CDR3aa: CASSPAGGRYDNEQFF
CDR3nt: TGTGCCAGCAGCCCGGCCGGGGGGAGGTACGACAATGAGCAGTTCTTC
d_gene: TRBD2
abundance: many
v_gene: TRBV7-3
j_gene: TRBJ2-1

CDR3aa: CASRTPGLNNSPLHF
CDR3nt: TGTGCCAGCAGAACGCCAGGGCTAAATAATTCACCCCTCCACTTT
d_gene: -
abundance: once
v_gene: TRBV6-1
j_gene: TRBJ1-6

CDR3aa: CSVAGGAVQETQYF
CDR3nt: TGCAGCGTCGCCGGAGGGGCGGTCCAAGAGACCCAGTACTTC
d_gene: -
abundance: few
v_gene: TRBV29-1
j_gene: TRBJ2-5

CDR3aa: CASSPPNGDNEQFF
CDR3nt: TGTGCCAGCTCACCACCGAACGGGGACAATGAGCAGTTCTTC
d_gene: -
abundance: few
v_gene: TRBV18
j_gene: TRBJ2-1

CDR3aa: CSVRGEVPEAFF
CDR3nt: TGCAGCGTTCGGGGAGAGGTCCCTGAAGCTTTCTTT
d_gene: -
abundance: many
v_gene: TRBV29-1
j_gene: TRBJ1-1

CDR3aa: CASSSRDRVNGYTF
CDR3nt: TGTGCCAGCAGCTCCCGGGACAGGGTTAATGGCTACACCTTC
d_gene: TRBD1
abundance: -
v_gene: TRBV7-2
j_gene: TRBJ1-2

CDR3aa: CSARDPGTGRGYTF
CDR3nt: TGCAGTGCTAGAGATCCCGGGACAGGGCGCGGCTACACCTTC
d_gene: TRBD1
abundance: few
v_gene: TRBV20-1
j_gene: TRBJ1-2

CDR3aa: CASSTGQVANTGELFF
CDR3nt: TGTGCCAGTAGTACCGGACAGGTGGCGAACACCGGGGAGCTGTTTTTT
d_gene: TRBD1
abundance: -
v_gene: TRBV19
j_gene: TRBJ2-2

CDR3aa: CASSVARGTYNEQFF
CDR3nt: TGTGCCAGCAGCGTGGCGAGAGGGACCTACAATGAGCAGTTCTTC
d_gene: -
abundance: few
v_gene: TRBV9
j_gene: TRBJ2-1

CDR3aa: CASSQGASPLHF
CDR3nt: TGTGCCAGCAGCCAAGGAGCTTCACCCCTCCACTTT
d_gene: -
abundance: few
v_gene: TRBV3-1
j_gene: TRBJ1-6

CDR3aa: CASSNLRGGYGYTF
CDR3nt: TGTGCCAGCAGCAACTTACGAGGAGGCTATGGCTACACCTTC
d_gene: -
abundance: -
v_gene: TRBV21-1
j_gene: TRBJ1-2

CDR3aa: CASSLKGRGSTDTQYF
CDR3nt: TGCGCCAGCAGCTTGAAGGGGCGGGGAAGCACAGATACGCAGTATTTT
d_gene: -
abundance: -
v_gene: TRBV5-1
j_gene: TRBJ2-3

CDR3aa: CASSGGTGANVLTF
CDR3nt: TGTGCCAGCAGCGGAGGTACTGGGGCCAACGTCCTGACTTTC
d_gene: -
abundance: few
v_gene: TRBV9
j_gene: TRBJ2-6

CDR3aa: CSASRGGLIGELFF
CDR3nt: TGCAGTGCTAGTAGAGGCGGGCTAATCGGGGAGCTGTTTTTT
d_gene: -
abundance: many
v_gene: TRBV20-1
j_gene: TRBJ2-2

CDR3aa: CASSPGTSRYQETQYF
CDR3nt: TGTGCCAGCAGCCCAGGGACTAGCAGATACCAAGAGACCCAGTACTTC
d_gene: TRBD2
abundance: few
v_gene: TRBV7-6
j_gene: TRBJ2-5

CDR3aa: CASSRRGQLNEKLFF
CDR3nt: TGTGCCAGCAGCCGCCGGGGGCAGCTTAATGAAAAACTGTTTTTT
d_gene: -
abundance: few
v_gene: TRBV7-9
j_gene: TRBJ1-4

CDR3aa: CSAEAGLAINEQFF
CDR3nt: TGCAGTGCCGAAGCGGGACTAGCGATTAATGAGCAGTTCTTC
d_gene: TRBD2
abundance: -
v_gene: TRBV20-1
j_gene: TRBJ2-1

CDR3aa: CASSPQGRVTGELFF
CDR3nt: TGTGCCAGCAGCCCCCAGGGCAGGGTCACCGGGGAGCTGTTTTTT
d_gene: -
abundance: many
v_gene: TRBV7-9
j_gene: TRBJ2-2

CDR3aa: CASSYFDRATDTQYF
CDR3nt: TGTGCCAGCAGTTATTTCGACAGGGCCACAGATACGCAGTATTTT
d_gene: TRBD1
abundance: few
v_gene: TRBV12-3/TRBV12-4
j_gene: TRBJ2-3

CDR3aa: CASSLSRAQETQYF
CDR3nt: TGCGCCAGCAGCTTATCCCGGGCCCAAGAGACCCAGTACTTC
d_gene: -
abundance: -
v_gene: TRBV5-1
j_gene: TRBJ2-5

CDR3aa: CASREGGTEAFF
CDR3nt: TGTGCCAGCAGAGAGGGGGGGACTGAAGCTTTCTTT
d_gene: -
abundance: -
v_gene: TRBV28
j_gene: TRBJ1-1

CDR3aa: CSARPRSGRAGTGELFF
CDR3nt: TGCAGTGCCCGCCCTCGCAGCGGGAGGGCCGGCACCGGGGAGCTGTTTTTT
d_gene: TRBD2
abundance: -
v_gene: TRBV20-1
j_gene: TRBJ2-2

CDR3aa: CATSRDGQMGHYEQYF
CDR3nt: TGTGCCACCAGCAGAGATGGGCAGATGGGCCACTACGAGCAGTACTTC
d_gene: -
abundance: -
v_gene: TRBV15
j_gene: TRBJ2-7

CDR3aa: CASSPQLGGADTQYF
CDR3nt: TGTGCCAGCAGCCCCCAGCTAGGGGGCGCAGATACGCAGTATTTT
d_gene: TRBD1
abundance: many
v_gene: TRBV7-3
j_gene: TRBJ2-3

CDR3aa: CASSLVQVVTGELFF
CDR3nt: TGTGCCAGCAGCTTAGTACAGGTGGTGACCGGGGAGCTGTTTTTT
d_gene: -
abundance: -
v_gene: TRBV7-8
j_gene: TRBJ2-2

CDR3aa: CASATGVYNGYTF
CDR3nt: TGTGCCAGCGCAACGGGGGTCTACAATGGCTACACCTTC
d_gene: -
abundance: -
v_gene: TRBV12-3/TRBV12-4
j_gene: TRBJ1-2

CDR3aa: CSASPKTGQPQHF
CDR3nt: TGCAGTGCTAGTCCCAAAACTGGTCAGCCCCAGCATTTT
d_gene: -
abundance: few
v_gene: TRBV20-1
j_gene: TRBJ1-5

CDR3aa: CASSSPWTSGSSRLVNEQFF
CDR3nt: TGTGCCAGCAGTTCCCCCTGGACTAGCGGGAGTTCGCGTTTGGTCAATGAGCAGTTCTTC
d_gene: TRBD2
abundance: -
v_gene: TRBV28
j_gene: TRBJ2-1

CDR3aa: CASSGRDRGTDTQYF
CDR3nt: TGTGCCAGCAGCGGCCGGGACAGAGGCACAGATACGCAGTATTTT
d_gene: TRBD1
abundance: few
v_gene: TRBV9
j_gene: TRBJ2-3

CDR3aa: CASSLWGVREKLFF
CDR3nt: TGTGCCAGCAGCCTGTGGGGGGTGCGGGAAAAACTGTTTTTT
d_gene: -
abundance: -
v_gene: TRBV27
j_gene: TRBJ1-4

CDR3aa: CSARYRLDGIQYF
CDR3nt: TGCAGTGCTAGATACCGACTAGATGGCATTCAGTACTTC
d_gene: -
abundance: -
v_gene: TRBV20-1
j_gene: TRBJ2-4

CDR3aa: CASRPRTNTEAFF
CDR3nt: TGCGCCAGCAGGCCCAGAACGAACACTGAAGCTTTCTTT
d_gene: -
abundance: -
v_gene: TRBV5-1
j_gene: TRBJ1-1

CDR3aa: CASSQSVGPLSYNEQFF
CDR3nt: TGTGCCAGCAGCCAATCGGTGGGACCCCTCTCCTACAATGAGCAGTTCTTC
d_gene: -
abundance: -
v_gene: TRBV3-1
j_gene: TRBJ2-1

CDR3aa: CASSLGLGETGELFF
CDR3nt: TGTGCCAGCAGCTTAGGGCTCGGGGAGACCGGGGAGCTGTTTTTT
d_gene: -
abundance: -
v_gene: TRBV7-7
j_gene: TRBJ2-2

CDR3aa: CATGRVGGYEQYF
CDR3nt: TGTGCCACCGGAAGGGTCGGTGGCTACGAGCAGTACTTC
d_gene: -
abundance: many
v_gene: TRBV27
j_gene: TRBJ2-7

CDR3aa: CAIKGTGSSYEQYF
CDR3nt: TGTGCCATCAAAGGGACAGGGTCCTCCTACGAGCAGTACTTC
d_gene: TRBD1
abundance: -
v_gene: TRBV10-3
j_gene: TRBJ2-7

CDR3aa: CASSQDGTGGKRDF
CDR3nt: TGTGCCAGCAGCCAAGATGGGACAGGGGGCAAAAGGGACTTC
d_gene: TRBD1
abundance: many
v_gene: TRBV3-1
j_gene: TRBJ2-5

CDR3aa: CSVEDPRTVTYNEQFF
CDR3nt: TGCAGCGTTGAAGATCCTCGGACGGTTACCTACAATGAGCAGTTCTTC
d_gene: -
abundance: many
v_gene: TRBV29-1
j_gene: TRBJ2-1

CDR3aa: CASSELWGYTF
CDR3nt: TGTGCCAGCAGTGAATTGTGGGGCTACACCTTC
d_gene: -
abundance: few
v_gene: TRBV25-1
j_gene: TRBJ1-2

CDR3aa: CASSLPDRSNTEAFF
CDR3nt: TGCGCCAGCAGCTTGCCTGACAGGTCGAACACTGAAGCTTTCTTT
d_gene: -
abundance: -
v_gene: TRBV4-1
j_gene: TRBJ1-1

CDR3aa: CSAGTSVLHTQYF
CDR3nt: TGCAGTGCCGGGACTAGCGTTCTCCATACGCAGTATTTT
d_gene: TRBD2
abundance: many
v_gene: TRBV20-1
j_gene: TRBJ2-3

CDR3aa: CSARKREGYEQFF
CDR3nt: TGCAGTGCTAGGAAGCGGGAGGGTTATGAGCAGTTCTTC
d_gene: TRBD2
abundance: many
v_gene: TRBV20-1
j_gene: TRBJ2-1

CDR3aa: CASSTTLLSTDTQYF
CDR3nt: TGTGCCAGCAGCACAACCCTCCTAAGCACAGATACGCAGTATTTT
d_gene: -
abundance: few
v_gene: TRBV12-3/TRBV12-4
j_gene: TRBJ2-3